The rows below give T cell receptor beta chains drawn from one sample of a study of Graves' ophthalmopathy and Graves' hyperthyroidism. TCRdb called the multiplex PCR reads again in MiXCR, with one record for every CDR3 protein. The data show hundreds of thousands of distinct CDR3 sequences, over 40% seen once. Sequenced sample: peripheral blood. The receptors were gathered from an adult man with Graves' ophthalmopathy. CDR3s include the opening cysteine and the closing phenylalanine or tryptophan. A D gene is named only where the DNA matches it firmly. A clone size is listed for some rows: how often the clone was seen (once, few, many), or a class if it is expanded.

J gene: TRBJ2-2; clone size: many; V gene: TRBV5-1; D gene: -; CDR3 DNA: TGCGCCAGCAGTGGGACTGGCCCCGGGGAGCTGTTTTTT; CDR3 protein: CASSGTGPGELFF
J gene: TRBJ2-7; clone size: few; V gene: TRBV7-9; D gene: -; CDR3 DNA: TGTGCCAGCAGCCAAACTACAGGCTTCTACGAGCAGTACTTC; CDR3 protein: CASSQTTGFYEQYF
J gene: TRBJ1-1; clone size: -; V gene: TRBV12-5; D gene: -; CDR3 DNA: TGTGCTAGTGGTTTGCAGGGGCCGAGGGCTGAAGCTTTCTTT; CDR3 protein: CASGLQGPRAEAFF
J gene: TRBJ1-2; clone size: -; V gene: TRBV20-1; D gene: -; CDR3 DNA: TGCAGTCCCACCGCGGGGGGCTACACCTTC; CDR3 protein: CSPTAGGYTF
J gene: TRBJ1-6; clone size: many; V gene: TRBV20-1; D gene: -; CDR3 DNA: TGCAGTGCTATGGGACAAAACTCGGGCATGGGTTCACCCCTCCACTTT; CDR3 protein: CSAMGQNSGMGSPLHF
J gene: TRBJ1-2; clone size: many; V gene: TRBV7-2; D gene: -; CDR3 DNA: TGTGCCAGCAGCTCCCAGGGTCGTGGCTACACCTTC; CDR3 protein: CASSSQGRGYTF
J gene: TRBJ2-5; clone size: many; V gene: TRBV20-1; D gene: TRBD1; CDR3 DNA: TGCAGTGCTAGTCACGACAGGGGGGGAGAGACCCAGTACTTC; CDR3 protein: CSASHDRGGETQYF
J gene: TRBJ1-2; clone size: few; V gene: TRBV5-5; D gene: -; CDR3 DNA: TGTGCCAGCAGCCAGGCTCGGGATGGCTACACCTTC; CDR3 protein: CASSQARDGYTF
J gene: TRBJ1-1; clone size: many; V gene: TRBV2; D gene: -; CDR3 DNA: TGTGCCAGCAGTGTCCGCAGCCCCATGAACACTGAAGCTTTCTTT; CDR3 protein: CASSVRSPMNTEAFF
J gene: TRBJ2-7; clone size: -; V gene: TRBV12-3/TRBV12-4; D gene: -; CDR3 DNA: TGTGCCAGCCGCAGCTTCTACGAGCAGTACTTC; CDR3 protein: CASRSFYEQYF